This T cell receptor beta chain was recorded in a study of patients and donors after allogeneic stem cell transplantation. The CDR3 spans 14 residues. The germline V and J ends were trimmed by 4 bases and 3 bases, with 12 bases remaining between them. Germline V gene data show CDR1 as MNHNS and CDR2 as SASEGT. TCRdb analysed the RT-PCR reads with MiXCR anew, one entry per CDR3 protein. Counted here are approximately 210,000 distinct CDR3 sequences, approximately 41% occurring once; the ten biggest clones make up about 30%. The chain links TRBV6-1 to TRBJ1-1; TRBD1 is a possible D gene (5 bases). The sample taken for sequencing was blood, either unsorted or a sorted T cell fraction (not recorded which). The TCR was taken from a human donor who was either an allogeneic HSCT recipient or a stem cell or donor lymphocyte infusion donor (not recorded which). It is not recorded whose cells these are; they may come from a transplant donor. CDR3 sequence: CASSVGPAYTEAFF. The CDR3 DNA reads as TGTGCCAGCAGTGTGGGGCCAGCCTACACTGAAGCTTTCTTT.